Each of the 9 T cell receptor beta chains below was sequenced from the same sample in a study of cytomegalovirus exposure and HLA in healthy donors. Primers included in the PCR were 60 Vbeta and 13 Jbeta primers. TCRdb keeps only in-frame clones here, not all; method: immunoSEQ multiplex PCR. The sample has under 200,000 clones, around 77% seen once. The specimen sequenced was PBMCs. The receptor set was obtained from a man aged 60 to 75 in good health and CMV-seronegative.

The chain uses TRBV9 and TRBJ2-1, with D possibly TRBD1 on 5 matching bases. The CDR3 is made up of 16 amino acids. With 4 bases removed from V and 3 bases from J, the gap between germline ends came to 17 bases. The V gene's germline CDR1 is SGDLS and CDR2 YYNGEE. Here the CDR3 reads CASSSQVRGFYNEQFF. For the CDR3, the DNA is TGTGCCAGCAGCTCCCAAGTTAGGGGTTTCTACAATGAGCAGTTCTTC.

The rearrangement joins TRBV7-3 to TRBJ1-2; 9 bases are a match to TRBD1. The germline V gene has CDR1 SGHTA and CDR2 FQGTGA. The CDR3 length is 13 residues. V gave up 4 bases and J gave up 8 bases; unmatched junction bases: 5. CDR3 in amino acids: CASSSRQGGGYTF. The CDR3 nucleotides read TGTGCCAGCAGCTCTCGACAGGGGGGAGGCTACACCTTC.

The gene calls are TRBV4-2 and TRBJ2-5, with TRBD1 identical over 11 bases. The J segment lost 3 bases and the V segment lost 3 bases, leaving 3 bases of the junction unmatched. The CDR3 runs to 15 residues. Germline V gives CDR1 LGHNA, CDR2 YNFKEQ. The CDR3 is CASSHRDRGEETQYF. The CDR3 DNA follows: TGTGCCAGCAGCCACAGGGACAGGGGGGAAGAGACCCAGTACTTC.

The J gene is TRBJ2-7, the V gene TRBV6-1; 9 positions agree with TRBD1. Germline V gene lookup returns CDR1 MNHNS and CDR2 SASEGT. V gave up 7 bases and J gave up 6 bases; unmatched junction bases: 7. The CDR3 has 13 amino acids. Here the CDR3 DNA reads TGTGCCAGCACCCGGGACAGGGCCGGCGAGCAGTACTTC. Its protein product is CASTRDRAGEQYF.

This chain joins TRBV7-9 and TRBJ1-4; D unresolved. The CDR3 length is 11 residues. V was shortened by 6 bases and J by 10 bases, with 9 bases between the two germline ends. Germline V gene data show CDR1 as SEHNR and CDR2 as FQNEAQ (reference sequence). CDR3 amino acids: CASRQEGKLFF. In DNA form, the CDR3 reads TGTGCCAGCAGACAAGAGGGAAAACTGTTTTTT.

The chain employs TRBV2 and TRBJ1-1, with D possibly TRBD1 on 5 matching bases. Trimming stripped 2 bases from V and 5 bases from J, with 6 bases between. Per the germline V gene, CDR1 is SNHLY and CDR2 is FYNNEI. The CDR3 has 12 amino acids. The CDR3 reads CASSEQGTEAFF. In DNA, the CDR3 is TGTGCCAGCAGTGAACAGGGTACTGAAGCTTTCTTT.

The gene calls are TRBV15 and TRBJ1-6; no clear D. The germline gives CDR1 LNHNV, CDR2 YYDKDF (reference sequence). The CDR3 extends over 14 amino acids. The V gene lost 1 base and the J gene lost 8 bases, with 9 bases spanning the gap. This CDR3 is CATSRVGADSPLHF. CDR3 DNA sequence: TGTGCCACCAGCAGAGTGGGAGCTGATTCACCCCTCCACTTT.

Concerning this clone itself: At one of its ends the junction is not consistent with the germline gene, which may arise from a read error. The chain couples TRBV30 to TRBJ1-2; a possible D gene is TRBD1 (5 bases). The CDR3 extends over 16 amino acids. Germline V gives CDR1 GTSNPN, CDR2 SVGIG (reference sequence). CDR3 coding DNA: TGTGCCTGGAGTGTACCTCAGGGCGTGCAATATAGTGGCTACCCCTTC. Translating gives CAWSVPQGVQYSGYPF.

The J gene is TRBJ2-1, the V gene TRBV19; D gene uncertain. In germline, CDR1 is LNHDA, CDR2 SQIVND (reference sequence). The length of the CDR3 is 14 residues. Trimming cost V 1 base and J 6 bases, with 10 bases left between them. CDR3 nucleotides: TGTGCCAGTAGTATAGGGAGAGTGGCCAATGAGCAGTTCTTC. The encoded protein is CASSIGRVANEQFF.